The TCR beta chain described here comes from a study of T cells after yellow fever vaccination. This clonotype was observed a handful of times. The germline V gene encodes CDR1 DFQATT and CDR2 SNEGSKA (reference sequence). This CDR3 has 13 residues. With 3 bases removed from V and 0 bases from J, the gap between germline ends came to 8 bases. One entry per CDR3 protein, called by TCRdb with MiXCR from the 5' RACE reads. The data show 400,000 to 650,000 distinct CDR3 sequences, around a fifth seen once. Here the sequenced sample was PBMCs, taken roughly 20 days after the first yellow fever vaccination. This clonotype was obtained from a man in his late teens or twenties who received the YFV17D yellow fever vaccine. The chain has TRBV20-1 and TRBJ1-1, with D perhaps matching TRBD1 (5 bases). The CDR3 nucleotides are TGCAGTGCTAGTGGGGACGTGAACACTGAAGCTTTCTTT. Its translation is CSASGDVNTEAFF.